This record looks at one T cell receptor beta chain sequence and its context. The CDR3 is made up of 18 amino acids. J gave up 2 bases and V 1 base, and 8 bases lay outside the gene matches. Germline values: CDR1 MDHEN, CDR2 SYDVKM. This sample is drawn from a study of blood T cell repertoires in COVID-19. About the study: Italy, Spain and the United States were the sources of the convalescent and acute COVID-19 samples.

Clones were read by immunoSEQ multiplex PCR, and TCRdb kept only the in-frame ones, dropping some. The table lists fewer than 250,000 clones, around nine tenths of them singletons. The gene calls are TRBV28 and TRBJ2-3; 11 bases align to TRBD2. This sequence originates from a man between 60 and 75 years old with acute or convalescent COVID-19. Sequenced input: peripheral blood. Written as DNA, the CDR3 is TGTGCCAGCAGTTTATCCTTGGGACTAGCGGCTTTCACAGATACGCAGTATTTT. It yields the protein CASSLSLGLAAFTDTQYF.